A selection of T cell receptor beta chains follows, all from one sample in a study of control samples from healthy donors and cancer patients. Only in-frame clones appear in the TCRdb table, and some are missing; sequencing was by immunoSEQ multiplex PCR. This sample carries 260,000 or so clones, around 79% of them seen once, and the ten largest clones take about an eighth. The sample taken for sequencing was PBMCs. Receptors originate from a woman between 55 and 75 years old with lung cancer. Each CDR3 is given with its conserved first and last residue. The D gene is left open where the match is weak. Size values are once, few and many counts, or a class for expanded clones, and some rows have none.

>TRBV27|TRBJ1-6|TRBD1|.
TGTGCCAGCAGTAACGACAGGGGCCCTTATAATTCACCCCTCCACTTT
CASSNDRGPYNSPLHF
>TRBV7-6|TRBJ2-3|TRBD2|.
TGTGCCAGCAGCTTTTTACTGGCGGGGGGGAATCGAGATACGCAGTATTTT
CASSFLLAGGNRDTQYF
>TRBV5-1|TRBJ2-7|TRBD2|once
TGCGCCAGCAGGGAGGGACTAGCGGTCGCCTCTTCTGGGCAGTACTTC
CASREGLAVASSGQYF
>TRBV13|TRBJ2-7|TRBD2|.
TGTGCCAGCAGCTTAGGCCTGGGCAGCGGGGGGGCCTACGAGCAGTACTTC
CASSLGLGSGGAYEQYF
>TRBV24-1|TRBJ1-5|.|.
TGTGCCACCAGTGATCCAGGGGAGTACAATCAGCCCCAGCATTTT
CATSDPGEYNQPQHF
>TRBV28|TRBJ1-2|.|few
TGTGCCAGCAGCCAACGACGGACGACGGGTGGCTACACCTTC
CASSQRRTTGGYTF
>TRBV12-5|TRBJ2-7|TRBD1|.
TGTGCTAGTGCCCCGGGGGGACAGGGGTACGAGCAGTACTTC
CASAPGGQGYEQYF
>TRBV7-2|TRBJ2-2|TRBD2|.
TGTGCCAGCAGCTTAATGTTTAGCGGGAGCGGTACCGGGGAGCTGTTTTTT
CASSLMFSGSGTGELFF
>TRBV5-4|TRBJ2-7|.|.
TGTGCCAGCAGCTTGTCCTCGGCCGAGCAGTACTTC
CASSLSSAEQYF
>TRBV19|TRBJ2-4|.|.
TGTGCCACGAGTGCCACAGGGATTCAAGCCAAAAACATTCAGTACTTC
CATSATGIQAKNIQYF
>TRBV28|TRBJ1-5|.|.
TGTGCCAGCAGTATAGAAGGCAATCAGCCCCAGCATTTT
CASSIEGNQPQHF
>TRBV28|TRBJ1-5|.|.
TGTGCCAGCCAACCGGGAGGGGGAAAAGATCAGCCCCAGCATTTT
CASQPGGGKDQPQHF
>TRBV4-1|TRBJ1-5|.|.
TGCGCCAGCAGCCAGAGGGACCGGGGAGGGGGACAGCCCCAGCATTTT
CASSQRDRGGGQPQHF
>TRBV24-1|TRBJ2-3|TRBD2|.
TGTGCCACCAGTGAGTTAGGGGGAGCTAGCGGGGATATCACAGATACGCAGTATTTT
CATSELGGASGDITDTQYF
>TRBV6-1|TRBJ2-1|.|.
TGTGCCAGCAGTGTAGAAGCAGGCAGCTCCTACAATGAGCAGTTCTTC
CASSVEAGSSYNEQFF
>TRBV5-4|TRBJ1-4|.|.
TGTGCCAGCAGCGGAGCCGGGCAGGGGTCGTATGGAGAAAAACTGTTTTTT
CASSGAGQGSYGEKLFF
>TRBV5-6|TRBJ1-2|.|.
TGTGCCAGCAGCTTAGGGGGAAGGGCTGACACCTTC
CASSLGGRADTF
>TRBV6-5|TRBJ1-5|TRBD1|.
TGTGCCAGCAGTTACTCGGGACAGAGCAATCAGCCCCAGCATTTT
CASSYSGQSNQPQHF
>TRBV29-1|TRBJ2-5|.|.
TGCAGCGTTGATAGGATCACAGGGAAAAGGGAGACCCAGTACTTC
CSVDRITGKRETQYF
>TRBV5-6|TRBJ1-2|.|once
TGTGCCAGCAGCCACCTTGGGGGCCGCTACACCTTC
CASSHLGGRYTF
>TRBV2|TRBJ2-5|.|few
TGTGCCAGTACCCCTGGGGGGGCAAATCAAGAGACCCAGTACTTC
CASTPGGANQETQYF
>TRBV20-1|TRBJ2-1|TRBD2|.
TGCAGTGCTAGTGAGACTAGCGGCTTTAGGTTTAATGAGCAGTTCTTC
CSASETSGFRFNEQFF
>TRBV3-1/TRBV3-2|TRBJ1-2|TRBD1|.
TGTGCCAGCAGCCAAGAAACAGGGGAAGGCTACACCTTC
CASSQETGEGYTF
>TRBV2|TRBJ2-4|TRBD2|.
TGTGCCAGCAGTAGCCCGGGACTAGGGTCCATTCAGTACTTC
CASSSPGLGSIQYF
>TRBV20-1|TRBJ2-1|.|few
TGCAGTGCTAGTGAGCTCTACAATGAGCAGTTCTTC
CSASELYNEQFF
>TRBV15|TRBJ2-1|TRBD1|few
TGTGCCACCAGCAGCCGAGGATGGGGACAGGGTCGACTATCCTACAATGAGCAGTTCTTC
CATSSRGWGQGRLSYNEQFF
>TRBV5-1|TRBJ2-7|.|.
TGCGCCAGCAGCTTGGGCGGTGAATACGAGCAGTACTTC
CASSLGGEYEQYF
>TRBV2|TRBJ1-1|.|once
TGTGCCAGCAGCCAGGACAAATACACTGAAGCTTTCTTT
CASSQDKYTEAFF
>TRBV2|TRBJ2-3|TRBD2|.
TGTGCCAGCAGTAGCGGGGGAGGGGATACGCAGTATTTT
CASSSGGGDTQYF
>TRBV28|TRBJ1-5|TRBD1|.
TGTGCCACCGAGGGGGCTGCAGTTCAGCCCCAGCATTTT
CATEGAAVQPQHF
>TRBV11-2|TRBJ2-7|TRBD2|.
TGTGCCAGCCGGGGGGGACCCCTCTACGAGCAGTACTTC
CASRGGPLYEQYF
>TRBV7-8|TRBJ2-3|.|.
TGTGCCAGCAGCTTATTGGTGGGCGGGGGCGAAGATACGCAGTATTTT
CASSLLVGGGEDTQYF
>TRBV19|TRBJ2-3|.|.
TGTGCCAGCGCACTGGGGGCAGGGCGAACAGATACGCAGTATTTT
CASALGAGRTDTQYF
>TRBV9|TRBJ2-5|.|.
TGTGCCAGCAGCGTAGTTCAGGGCGGACAAGAGACCCAGTACTTC
CASSVVQGGQETQYF
>TRBV4-1|TRBJ2-3|.|.
TGCGCCAGCAGCCCCCTCCAGCGACCGAGCACAGATACGCAGTATTTT
CASSPLQRPSTDTQYF
>TRBV11-2|TRBJ1-1|.|.
TGTGCCAGCAGCTTAGACAGCCCCGAAGCTTTCTTT
CASSLDSPEAFF
>TRBV12-3/TRBV12-4|TRBJ1-2|.|.
TGTGCCAGCAGTTCAGACAGGTGGGGCTACACCTTC
CASSSDRWGYTF
>TRBV10-3|TRBJ1-1|TRBD1|.
TGTGCCATCAGGGGGGACAGTGTCAACACTGAAGCTTTCTTT
CAIRGDSVNTEAFF
>TRBV19|TRBJ2-4|.|.
TGTGCCAGTAGTCAACAGCGGATAAACATTCAGTACTTC
CASSQQRINIQYF